This is a list of T cell receptor beta chains from one sample in a study of blood T cell repertoires in COVID-19. Assay used: immunoSEQ multiplex PCR; TCRdb lists only in-frame clones, some missing. Altogether about 170,000 clones are present, approximately 91% being singletons, with the ten largest covering 0.77%. The sequencing input was PBMCs or T cells enriched from blood (not recorded which). These TCRs come from a woman aged 18-29 years who had recovered from COVID-19. Both conserved end residues are part of each CDR3.

V	J	CDR3
TRBV30	TRBJ1-5	CAWSTDRPSPQHF
TRBV16	TRBJ1-4	CASSQSSAGKLFF
TRBV6-1	TRBJ1-2	CASSGGQGWESYGYTF
TRBV24-1	TRBJ2-3	CATSDNPPADTQYF
TRBV19	TRBJ1-5	CASSINSPQPQHF
TRBV28	TRBJ2-7	CASSQTSYEQYF
TRBV9	TRBJ2-7	CASSAAQLTSAGYEQYF
TRBV12-3/TRBV12-4	TRBJ1-2	CASSTGADYGYTF
TRBV30	TRBJ1-2	CAWRTALQRQGLGYGYTF
TRBV7-9	TRBJ1-3	CASSLGTGGVNTIYF
TRBV5-4	TRBJ2-1	CASSSGQGVYNEQFF
TRBV4-1	TRBJ2-3	CASSQTTSGLDTQYF
TRBV7-2	TRBJ2-5	CASSLEGLAGGSETQYF
TRBV15	TRBJ2-1	CATSRVGTGRVVEQFF
TRBV5-5	TRBJ2-7	CASSLEGAEYF
TRBV28	TRBJ2-5	CASAKPRDSVAQYF
TRBV2	TRBJ2-2	CASRREGTGELFF
TRBV10-3	TRBJ2-2	CAISEREPVSGELFF
TRBV6-2/TRBV6-3	TRBJ1-4	CASSSSRGQDEKLFF
TRBV2	TRBJ1-5	CASSIDRGGNQPQHF
TRBV4-1	TRBJ1-2	CASSQVTQLGYTF
TRBV3-1/TRBV3-2	TRBJ2-7	CASSQGVFAGGSYEQYF
TRBV28	TRBJ2-2	CASSLQQGAGTGELFF
TRBV7-3	TRBJ2-3	CASSSQRADTQYF
TRBV6-5	TRBJ1-1	CASSPRGVAEAFF
TRBV7-2	TRBJ2-7	CASSLVDRAFSYEQYF
TRBV3-1/TRBV3-2	TRBJ2-1	CASSQDLVLASSYNEQFF
TRBV19	TRBJ2-7	CASSIGDRGVDEQYF
TRBV4-3	TRBJ2-7	CASSQEGTGGFSYEQYF
TRBV29-1	TRBJ2-1	CSVSKRLGRNEQFF
TRBV5-6	TRBJ2-3	CASSLLGLAADTQYF
TRBV3-1/TRBV3-2	TRBJ1-6	CASSQVVGQYNSPLHF
TRBV27	TRBJ2-7	CASSFSGVSGLPSYEQYF
TRBV4-1	TRBJ2-7	CASSQVNGQGLDEQYF
TRBV27	TRBJ1-2	CASSLTGGRRYTF
TRBV4-1	TRBJ2-7	CASSHVTSGKGEQYF
TRBV19	TRBJ1-1	CASSINSEAFF
TRBV18	TRBJ2-3	CASSPALRDTQYF
TRBV2	TRBJ2-3	CASSGLSGREDTQYF
TRBV5-4	TRBJ1-4	CASSLSGGHEKLFF
TRBV2	TRBJ2-4	CASSEAGGTKNIQYF
TRBV5-4	TRBJ2-7	CASSLSPDRTNYEQYF
TRBV19	TRBJ2-3	CASSYRGLAGGPITDTQYF
TRBV9	TRBJ2-3	CASSVAEGVAWDTQYF
TRBV20-1	TRBJ2-7	CSGTVTYEQYF
TRBV19	TRBJ2-3	CASSPQRSTDTQYF
TRBV4-3	TRBJ2-7	CASSRGLAYEQYF
TRBV7-2	TRBJ1-2	CAGTRTNYGYTF
TRBV2	TRBJ2-4	CASRPGGAGKNIQYF
TRBV19	TRBJ2-3	CASSSLQTSTDTQYF
TRBV6-5	TRBJ2-1	CASRAQVLYEQFF